The 18 T cell receptor beta chains below were found in one sample sequenced in a study of vaccination and CD4 T cells after COVID-19. Time point: late sampling 161 to 241 days after vaccination in a few convalescent patients. The treatment denotes: roughly nine-day PBMC culture with coronavirus spike peptide pools or control peptides (ViraFEST assay). These TCRs' antigens remain unknown. Sequencing of DNA taken from cultured CD4+ T cells relied on the Oncomine TCR Beta short-read assay. One entry per CDR3 protein, called by TCRdb with MiXCR from the PCR reads. The data hold more than 20,000 distinct CDR3 sequences, with approximately 42% observed a single time. The sample consisted of CD4+ T cells from blood, cultured in vitro, taken about 7 months after SARS-CoV-2 vaccination. Receptor source: a human donor who had recovered from COVID-19.

The V gene is TRBV6-2 or TRBV6-3, the J gene TRBJ2-5; D may be TRBD2 (6 bases). V lost 7 bases and J 2 bases, leaving 11 bases between the germline ends. Germline V CDR1 and CDR2: MNHEY, SVGEGT. This CDR3 contains 13 residues. In DNA, the CDR3 is TGTGCCAGCACCAGGGACTTGCAAGAGACCCAGTACTTC. Encoded protein: CASTRDLQETQYF.

This clonotype has just one count. This chain joins TRBV7-6 and TRBJ2-7, with 7 bases fitting TRBD2. Germline V gene sequence: CDR1 SGHVS, CDR2 FNYEAQ. This CDR3 is built from 16 residues. With 5 bases clipped from V and 0 bases from J, the junction kept 10 bases outside the gene matches. The CDR3 DNA reads TGTGCCAGCAGCCCCCGAGGTGGCGGGAGCTCCTACGAGCAGTACTTC. It is translated as CASSPRGGGSSYEQYF.

The V call is TRBV28, the J call TRBJ2-7; D remains unclear. In germline, CDR1 is MDHEN, CDR2 SYDVKM. The CDR3 is 12 amino acids. Trimming stripped 2 bases from V and 0 bases from J, with 2 bases between. The CDR3 region is CASSLSSYEQYF. The CDR3, as DNA: TGTGCCAGCAGTTTAAGCTCCTACGAGCAGTACTTC.

J is TRBJ2-1 and V is TRBV7-9; D call uncertain. Germline lookup yields CDR1 SEHNR and CDR2 FQNEAQ (reference sequence). CDR3 length equals 17 residues. V lost 0 bases and J 0 bases, leaving 12 bases between the germline ends. The CDR3 DNA sequence: TGTGCCAGCAGCTTAGCTATAGGGCAGAGCTCCTACAATGAGCAGTTCTTC. Its translation: CASSLAIGQSSYNEQFF.

The sample holds a few counts of this clonotype. The CDR3 coding sequence is TGTGCCACCAGCGCCGACAGGGGAGGTGGCACAGATACGCAGTATTTT. Protein: CATSADRGGGTDTQYF. This chain connects TRBV15 to TRBJ2-3; 8 bases line up with TRBD1. V was pared by 5 bases and J by 1 base, with 8 bases of the junction left unmatched. The CDR3 covers 16 residues. Germline CDR1 LNHNV, CDR2 YYDKDF (reference sequence).

The rearrangement uses TRBV27 and TRBJ2-1; TRBD2 matches 11 bases. The length of the CDR3 is 15 residues. Trimming removed 7 bases from V and 5 bases from J; junction bases left unmatched: 7. Germline V gene data show CDR1 as MNHEY and CDR2 as SMNVEV (reference sequence). In nucleotides, the CDR3 is TGTGCCAGCACCTTAGCGGGAGGGCCCAACAATGAGCAGTTCTTC. This translates into CASTLAGGPNNEQFF.

The sample holds a few counts of this clonotype. The chain carries TRBV20-1 and TRBJ2-1, with D hard to call. CDR3 size: 11 residues. V lost 1 base and J lost 9, with 7 bases in between. The V gene's germline CDR1 is DFQATT and CDR2 SNEGSKA (reference sequence). CDR3 region: CSARVFGEQFF. The CDR3 region has the DNA TGCAGTGCTAGAGTTTTTGGTGAGCAGTTCTTC.

This clonotype was recorded a few times. This sequence joins TRBV28 and TRBJ1-6, with D tentatively TRBD1 (6 bases). The germline V gene encodes CDR1 MDHEN and CDR2 SYDVKM. The ends were cut back, 8 bases at V and 10 bases at J, with 21 bases in the middle. This CDR3 is 15 amino acids long. This CDR3 reads CASLWGTGRRSPLHF. The DNA of the CDR3 is TGTGCCAGCCTCTGGGGAACAGGGCGGCGATCACCCCTCCACTTT.

This chain connects TRBV29-1 to TRBJ2-3; the D is unclear. The V gene's germline CDR1 is SQVTM and CDR2 ANQGSEA. CDR3 length: 13 amino acids. V dropped 5 bases and J dropped 7 bases, with 16 bases sitting between them. The CDR3 DNA is TGCAGCGTTCGGTCCCGAACCGATAATACGCAGTATTTT. Protein: CSVRSRTDNTQYF.

This clonotype was counted a single time. This chain links TRBV27 with TRBJ2-1; 8 bases align to TRBD1. CDR1 is MNHEY and CDR2 is SMNVEV in the germline V gene (reference sequence). The CDR3 runs 15 residues. Losses at the gene ends were 5 bases for V and 4 bases for J; bases not matched to a gene: 7. For the CDR3, the DNA is TGTGCCAGCAGTATTGGACAGGGTGGTTACAATGAGCAGTTCTTC. This translates into CASSIGQGGYNEQFF.

This clonotype appeared a few times. Compared with germline, one end of the junction differs, possibly owing to a read error. The chain joins TRBV20-1 to TRBJ2-5; no reliable D call. The CDR3 consists of 14 residues. Germline CDR1 reads DFQATT; CDR2 reads SNEGSKA (reference sequence). CDR3 residues: CSARDQLQQETQYF. The CDR3 DNA follows: TGCAGTGCTCGAGACCAACTCCAACAAGAGACCCAGTACTTC.

This clonotype was counted only a few times. The chain is built from TRBV18 and TRBJ2-7; D not resolved. Germline loops: CDR1 KGHSH, CDR2 LQKENI. V lost 3 bases and J lost 1, with 7 bases in between. The CDR3 contains 13 residues. The DNA for the CDR3 is TGTGCCAGCTCACCCATCGGTTCCTACGAGCAGTACTTC. This translates into CASSPIGSYEQYF. The full variable domain, completed using reference TRBV18 and TRBJ2-7, is NAGVMQNPRHLVRRRGQEARLRCSPMKGHSHVYWYRQLPEEGLKFMVYLQKENIIDESGMPKERFSAEFPKEGPSILRIQQVVRGDSAAYFCASSPIGSYEQYFGPGTRLTVT.

The CDR3 sequence is CASRVGVNQPQHF. The CDR3 nucleotides read TGTGCCAGCAGGGTAGGTGTTAATCAGCCCCAGCATTTT. The chain recombines TRBV27 with TRBJ1-5; D remains unclear. The CDR3 extends over 13 amino acids. Looked up from germline, CDR1 is MNHEY and CDR2 is SMNVEV (reference sequence). The V gene lost 6 bases and the J gene lost 4 bases, with 10 bases spanning the gap.

This clonotype was counted a few times. The chain employs TRBV6-5 and TRBJ2-7; 7 positions agree with TRBD1. With 2 bases clipped from V and 7 bases from J, the junction kept 5 bases outside the gene matches. The germline V gene encodes CDR1 MNHEY and CDR2 SVGAGI. This CDR3 region has 13 residues. As DNA, the CDR3 is TGTGCCAGCAGTTACCCCACGACAGGGGAGCAGTACTTC. Translated, it gives CASSYPTTGEQYF.

The gene calls are TRBV6-1 and TRBJ2-1; 10 bases fit TRBD2. The CDR3 runs to 15 residues. The germline V gene has CDR1 MNHNS and CDR2 SASEGT. The V segment lost 6 bases and the J segment 4 bases; nucleotides outside the gene matches: 6. CDR3 DNA: TGTGCCAGCAGATCCGGACTAGCGGCATACAATGAGCAGTTCTTC. This gives the protein CASRSGLAAYNEQFF.

V and J are TRBV6-1 and TRBJ2-3; 8 bases match TRBD1. Germline CDR1 reads MNHNS; CDR2 reads SASEGT. The ends lost 5 bases at V and 4 bases at J; junction bases unmatched: 5. The CDR3 spans 14 residues. This CDR3 is CASSKGQGADTQYF. CDR3 in DNA: TGTGCCAGCAGTAAAGGACAGGGAGCAGATACGCAGTATTTT.

This clonotype was recorded once. The chain carries TRBV19 and TRBJ1-6; D is uncertain. The CDR3 runs to 14 residues. Trimming removed 4 bases from V and 10 bases from J, with 14 bases in between. Germline lookup yields CDR1 LNHDA and CDR2 SQIVND (reference sequence). The CDR3: CASSNGFRSSPLHF. CDR3 DNA sequence: TGTGCCAGTAGTAATGGGTTCCGATCGTCACCCCTCCACTTT.

This chain joins TRBV7-9 and TRBJ1-5; D is possibly TRBD1 (5 bases). Germline V gene sequence: CDR1 SEHNR, CDR2 FQNEAQ (reference sequence). The V gene lost 3 bases and the J gene lost 0 bases, with 15 bases spanning the gap. The CDR3 spans 17 residues. The chain's CDR3 is CASSLGGTGYSNQPQHF. CDR3 DNA: TGTGCCAGCAGCTTGGGAGGTACAGGATATAGCAATCAGCCCCAGCATTTT.